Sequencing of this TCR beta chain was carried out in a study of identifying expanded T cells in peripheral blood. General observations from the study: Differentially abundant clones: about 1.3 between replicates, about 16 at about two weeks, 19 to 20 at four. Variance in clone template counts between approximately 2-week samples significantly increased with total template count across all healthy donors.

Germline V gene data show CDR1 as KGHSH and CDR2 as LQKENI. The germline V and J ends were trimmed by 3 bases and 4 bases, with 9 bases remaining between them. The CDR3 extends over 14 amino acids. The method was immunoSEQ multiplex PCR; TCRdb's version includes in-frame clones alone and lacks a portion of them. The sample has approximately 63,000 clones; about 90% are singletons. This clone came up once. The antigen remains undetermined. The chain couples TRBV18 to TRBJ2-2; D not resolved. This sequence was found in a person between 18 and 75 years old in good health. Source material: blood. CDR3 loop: CASSPPYGTGELFF. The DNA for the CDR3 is TGTGCCAGCTCACCCCCCTACGGCACCGGGGAGCTGTTTTTT.